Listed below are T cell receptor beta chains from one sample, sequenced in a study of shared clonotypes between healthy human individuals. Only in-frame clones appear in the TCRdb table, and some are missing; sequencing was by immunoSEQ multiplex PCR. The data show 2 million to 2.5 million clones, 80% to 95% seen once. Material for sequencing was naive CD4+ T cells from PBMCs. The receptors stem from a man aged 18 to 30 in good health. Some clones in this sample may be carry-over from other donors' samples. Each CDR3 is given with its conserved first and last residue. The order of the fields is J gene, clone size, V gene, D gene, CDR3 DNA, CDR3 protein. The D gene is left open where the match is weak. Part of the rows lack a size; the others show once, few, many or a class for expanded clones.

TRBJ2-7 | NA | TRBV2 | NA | TGTGCCAGCAGCCAAGGGGGGCAGAACTACGAGCAGTACTTC | CASSQGGQNYEQYF
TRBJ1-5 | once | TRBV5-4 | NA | TGTGCCAGCAGCGGCGAGGGGGGGTGGCCCCAGCATTTT | CASSGEGGWPQHF
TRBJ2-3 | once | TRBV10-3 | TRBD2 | TGTGCCAGCCAACCGGGACTAGGTTCAGATACGCAGTATTTT | CASQPGLGSDTQYF
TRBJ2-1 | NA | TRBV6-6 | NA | TGTGCCAGCAGTTACCAACCCTACGGTCCCTACAATGAGCAGTTCTTC | CASSYQPYGPYNEQFF
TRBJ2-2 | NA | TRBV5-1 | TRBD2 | TGCGCCAGCAGCCCGCGGGCGGGAGTTGGTGGCGGGGAGCTGTTTTTT | CASSPRAGVGGGELFF
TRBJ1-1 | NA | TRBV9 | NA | TGTGCCAGCAGCCAACGTATCCGGGACACTGAAGCTTTCTTT | CASSQRIRDTEAFF
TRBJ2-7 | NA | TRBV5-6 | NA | TGTGCCAGCAGCTCGGGGACCTACGAGCAGTACTTC | CASSSGTYEQYF
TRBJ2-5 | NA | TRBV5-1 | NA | TGCGCCAGCGGGTCATGGCAAGTTCAAGAGACCCAGTACTTC | CASGSWQVQETQYF
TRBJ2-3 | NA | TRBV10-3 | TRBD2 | TGTGCCATCAGGGCGGGACTAGCGGGAGGGGAAGATACGCAGTATTTT | CAIRAGLAGGEDTQYF
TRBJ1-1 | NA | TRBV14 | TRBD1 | TGTGCCAGCAGCCAGGGACAGGGGGGAGGCGCTTTCTTT | CASSQGQGGGAFF
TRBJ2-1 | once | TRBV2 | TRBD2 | TGTGCCAGCAGTGAAGTGGGGGGGACCCCCTACAATGAGCAGTTCTTC | CASSEVGGTPYNEQFF
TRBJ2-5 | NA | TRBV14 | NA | TGTGCCAGCAGCCGGAGTCTTCAAGAGACCCAGTACTTC | CASSRSLQETQYF
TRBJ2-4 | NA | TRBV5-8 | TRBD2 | TGTGCCAGCAGCTTAGGGACTACCCCTTGGAACATTCAGTACTTC | CASSLGTTPWNIQYF
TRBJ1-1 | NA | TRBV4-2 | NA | TGTGCCAGCAGCCAGGCGCCCAGGGGTAGTGCGAACACTGAAGCTTTCTTT | CASSQAPRGSANTEAFF
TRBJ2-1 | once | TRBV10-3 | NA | TGTGCCATCAGTGAGTCAGGTTCCCAAAGTGGCTACAATGAGCAGTTCTTC | CAISESGSQSGYNEQFF
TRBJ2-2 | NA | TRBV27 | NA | TGTGCCAGCAGTTCCTCCGTGCGACCGAACACCGGGGAGCTGTTTTTT | CASSSSVRPNTGELFF
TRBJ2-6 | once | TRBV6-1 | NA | TGTGCCAGCTCTGACACCCTCGTCCCAGTCCTGACTTTC | CASSDTLVPVLTF
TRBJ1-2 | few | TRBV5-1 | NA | TGCGCCAGCAGCATCGGGCAGGGCTGGCGTGGCTACACCTTC | CASSIGQGWRGYTF
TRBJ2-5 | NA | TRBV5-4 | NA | TGTGCCAGCAGCTTGTTGCTAGGAGGTTCTCAAGAGACCCAGTACTTC | CASSLLLGGSQETQYF
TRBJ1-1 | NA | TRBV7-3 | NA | TGTGCCAGCAGCTCCCTTTCGCGAAATGAAGCTTTCTTT | CASSSLSRNEAFF
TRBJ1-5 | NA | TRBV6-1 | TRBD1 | TGTGCCAGCAGTGAGGCGACAGGGGATTACCAGAGCAATCAGCCCCAGCATTTT | CASSEATGDYQSNQPQHF
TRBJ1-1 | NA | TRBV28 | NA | TGTGCCAGCAGTTTAATTGGGGGGCTAGACACTGAAGCTTTCTTT | CASSLIGGLDTEAFF
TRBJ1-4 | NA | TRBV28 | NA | TGTGCCAGCATCGACACGGGGGATGAAAAACTGTTTTTT | CASIDTGDEKLFF
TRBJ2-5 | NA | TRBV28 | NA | TGTGCCAGCAGTTTAGCAGGGAGTCTAGAAGAGACCCAGTACTTC | CASSLAGSLEETQYF
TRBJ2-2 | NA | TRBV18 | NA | TGTGCCAGCTCACCTGTAACTATGAACACCGGGGAGCTGTTTTTT | CASSPVTMNTGELFF
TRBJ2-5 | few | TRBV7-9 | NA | TGTGCCAGCAGCCAACAAGAGACCCAGTACTTC | CASSQQETQYF
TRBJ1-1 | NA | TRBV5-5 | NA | TGTGCCAGCAGACCCTCCCGACAGGCCATGAACACTGAAGCTTTCTTT | CASRPSRQAMNTEAFF
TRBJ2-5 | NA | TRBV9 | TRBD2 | TGTGCCAGCAGCGCGAGGACTAGCGGGATGTACCAAGAGACCCAGTACTTC | CASSARTSGMYQETQYF
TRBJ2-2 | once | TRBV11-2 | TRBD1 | TGTGCCGGCAGCTTAGACGCACAGGGGGCGCGAACCGGGGAGCTGTTTTTT | CAGSLDAQGARTGELFF
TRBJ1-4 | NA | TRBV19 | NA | TGTGCCAGTAAACCCAGGGGAGGTGAAAAACTGTTTTTT | CASKPRGGEKLFF
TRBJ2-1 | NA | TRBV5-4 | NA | TGTGCCAGCAGCCTTGTGCAGGATGAGCAGTTCTTC | CASSLVQDEQFF
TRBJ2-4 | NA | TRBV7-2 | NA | TGTGCCAGCAGCTTAGGGACTTTCCTGGGGAACATTCAGTACTTC | CASSLGTFLGNIQYF
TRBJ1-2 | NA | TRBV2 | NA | TGTGCCAGAAGGAACACCTTGAGGGGCTACACCTTC | CARRNTLRGYTF
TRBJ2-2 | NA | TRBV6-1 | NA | TGTGCCAGCAGTGCCACAGGGAGGTATCCCGGGGAGCTGTTTTTT | CASSATGRYPGELFF
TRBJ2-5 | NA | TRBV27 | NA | TGTGCCAGCAGTTCAAAGTCCAGTTGGCAGGGAAGGGAGACCCAGTACTTC | CASSSKSSWQGRETQYF
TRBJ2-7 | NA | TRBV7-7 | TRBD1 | TGTGCCAGCAGCTTGGACAGGCACTACGAGCAGTACTTC | CASSLDRHYEQYF
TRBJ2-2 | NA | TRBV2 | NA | TGTGCCAGCAGTGAGGACACCGGGGCCGGGGAGCTGTTTTTT | CASSEDTGAGELFF
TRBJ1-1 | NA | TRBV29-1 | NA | TGCAGCGCCGGCCCAGGGATGAACACTGAAGCTTTCTTT | CSAGPGMNTEAFF
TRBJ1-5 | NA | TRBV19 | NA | TGTGCCAGTAGTACTGGGGATCAGCCCCAGCATTTT | CASSTGDQPQHF
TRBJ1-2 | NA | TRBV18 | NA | TGTGCCAGCTCACTGACGCAGGACAGAAACTATGGCTACACCTTC | CASSLTQDRNYGYTF
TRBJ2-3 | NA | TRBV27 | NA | TGTGCCAGCAGGTGGACTAGCACAGATACGCAGTATTTT | CASRWTSTDTQYF
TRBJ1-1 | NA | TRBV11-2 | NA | TGTGCCAGCAGCTTAGGTTTGGGCACCATGAACACTGAAGCTTTCTTT | CASSLGLGTMNTEAFF
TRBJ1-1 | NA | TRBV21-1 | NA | TGTGCCAGCAGCAAAGTTCCGGGCACTGAAGCTTTCTTT | CASSKVPGTEAFF
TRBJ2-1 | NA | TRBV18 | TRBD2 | TGTGCCAGCTCACCATCGGGGCTAGCGGGAGGGCGTAACAATGAGCAGTTCTTC | CASSPSGLAGGRNNEQFF
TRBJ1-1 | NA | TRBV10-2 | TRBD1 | TGCGCCAGCAGGGGACAGGGGTTGATCACTGAAGCTTTCTTT | CASRGQGLITEAFF
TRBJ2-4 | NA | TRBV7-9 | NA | TGTGCCAGCAGCTCCAGAGGGGCCAGCGGTGACGCCAAAAACATTCAGTACTTC | CASSSRGASGDAKNIQYF
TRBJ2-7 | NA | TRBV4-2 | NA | TGTGCCAGCAGCCAAGATGGGGTCTGGGGCGAGCAGTACTTC | CASSQDGVWGEQYF
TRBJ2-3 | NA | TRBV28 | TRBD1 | TGTGCCAGCAGTTTATTTTATGGGACAGCCGGCGATACGCAGTATTTT | CASSLFYGTAGDTQYF
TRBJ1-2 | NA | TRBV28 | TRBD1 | TGTGCCAGCAGTGAGCGGGGACAGGGGGAACATGGCTACACCTTC | CASSERGQGEHGYTF
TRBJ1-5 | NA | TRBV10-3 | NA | TGTGCCATCAGTGAGGGGCAGTCACTGCAACCCCAGCATTTT | CAISEGQSLQPQHF
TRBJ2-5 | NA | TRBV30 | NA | TGTGCCTGGAGTGTGTTACTAGAAGAGACCCAGTACTTC | CAWSVLLEETQYF
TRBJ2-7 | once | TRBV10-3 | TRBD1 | TGTGCCATCAGTGAGACCGGGACAGGACTATACGAGCAGTACTTC | CAISETGTGLYEQYF
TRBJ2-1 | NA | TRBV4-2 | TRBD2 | TGTGCCAGCAGCCAAGCTAGCGGGCCCTACAATGAGCAGTTCTTC | CASSQASGPYNEQFF